The 16 T cell receptor beta chains below come from one sample, sequenced in a study of blood T cell repertoires in COVID-19. Clones were sequenced by immunoSEQ multiplex PCR, and TCRdb holds only the in-frame ones, with some missing. The top ten hold 25% to 30% of the sample, which has 100,000 to 150,000 clones, about 85% seen once. The sequenced material came from peripheral blood. These receptors were obtained from an elderly woman with acute or convalescent COVID-19.

This clone is a singleton in its sample. This specimen includes other DNA sequences encoding the same CDR3. The V call is TRBV5-5, the J call TRBJ1-4; D unclear. The CDR3 is 14 residues long. The V and J ends lost 4 bases and 1 base respectively, with 8 bases between them. The germline CDR1 and CDR2 sequences are SGHKS and YYEKEE (reference sequence). CDR3 sequence reads: CASSHRVTNEKLFF. As DNA, the CDR3 is TGTGCCAGCAGCCACCGGGTAACTAATGAAAAACTGTTTTTT.

The V call is TRBV29-1, the J call TRBJ2-2, with TRBD2 matching 10 bases. The CDR3 is 13 amino acids. Germline V gene data show CDR1 as SQVTM and CDR2 as ANQGSEA. Unmatched junction bases numbered 1, after V lost 5 bases and J lost 4 bases. In DNA, the CDR3 is TGCAGCGTTCGGACTAGCGGCACCGGGGAGCTGTTTTTT. Amino acid sequence: CSVRTSGTGELFF.

The chain recombines TRBV4-3 with TRBJ1-1; 7 nucleotides align to TRBD1. After removal of 2 bases from V and 7 bases from J, the junction contained 10 bases not matched to a gene. This CDR3 has 15 amino acids. The germline V gene encodes CDR1 LGHNA and CDR2 YSLEER. The CDR3 nucleotides read TGCGCCAGCAGCCAAAGAAACAGGGGAACCATTGAAGCTTTCTTT. Its protein is CASSQRNRGTIEAFF.

V and J are TRBV7-2 and TRBJ2-5; D perhaps matches TRBD1 (6 bases). The CDR3 is made up of 14 amino acids. The V and J ends lost 5 bases and 7 bases respectively, with 17 bases between them. In germline, CDR1 is SGHTA, CDR2 FQGNSA. This CDR3 is CASSKPEQGRTQYF. The CDR3 DNA follows: TGTGCCAGCAGCAAACCCGAACAGGGAAGGACCCAGTACTTC.

In this sample, this clone is medium-sized (0.01 to 0.1%). V gene TRBV7-3 combines with J gene TRBJ1-2; 8 nucleotides align to TRBD1. CDR1 SGHTA and CDR2 FQGTGA come from the germline V gene. This CDR3 contains 14 residues. V gave up 5 bases and J gave up 7 bases; unmatched junction bases: 9. The CDR3 here is CASSPGTGTGGYTF. The CDR3, as DNA: TGTGCCAGCAGCCCCGGGACAGGAACGGGTGGCTACACCTTC.

The V gene is TRBV6-2 or TRBV6-3, the J gene TRBJ1-1, with D perhaps matching TRBD1 (6 bases). V lost 0 bases, J lost 11 bases, and 10 bases lay in between. The germline gives CDR1 MNHEY, CDR2 SVGEGT. The CDR3 sequence is 12 residues long. The CDR3 region has the DNA TGTGCCAGCAGTTACTCGGGCACAGGGGCTTTCTTT. It specifies CASSYSGTGAFF.

CDR3 amino acids: CASSYSAGGLANEQFF. In nucleotides, the CDR3 is TGTGCCAGTAGTTACTCAGCGGGGGGGCTGGCCAATGAGCAGTTCTTC. The chain is built from TRBV19 and TRBJ2-1, with 10 bases aligning to TRBD2. V was pared by 5 bases and J by 6 bases, with 10 bases of the junction left unmatched. Germline-derived CDR1 and CDR2 are LNHDA and SQIVND (reference sequence). CDR3 size: 16 residues. Variable domain in full (rest from reference TRBV19 and TRBJ2-1): DGGITQSPKYLFRKEGQNVTLSCEQNLNHDAMYWYRQDPGQGLRLIYYSQIVNDFQKGDIAEGYSVSREKKESFPLTVTSAQKNPTAFYLCASSYSAGGLANEQFFGPGTRLTVL.

This clone was seen a handful of times. This chain joins TRBV6-5 and TRBJ1-1; D may be TRBD1 (5 bases). This CDR3 is built from 14 residues. The V end was cut by 10 bases, the J end by 1 base, with 16 bases between. Germline V gene sequence: CDR1 MNHEY, CDR2 SVGAGI. The chain's CDR3 is CANKQQVTNTEAFF. CDR3 in DNA: TGTGCCAACAAACAACAGGTTACGAACACTGAAGCTTTCTTT.

This clone was found once. This rearrangement joins TRBV6-5 to TRBJ1-2; 7 bases map to TRBD1. Germline assignment: CDR1 MNHEY and CDR2 SVGAGI. CDR3 size: 13 residues. The V and J ends lost 8 bases and 7 bases, in that order; junction bases with no gene match: 10. For the CDR3, the DNA is TGTGCCAGCTCAACAGGGGAGATAGGTGGCTACACCTTC. It codes for CASSTGEIGGYTF.

This clone was observed a few times. CDR3 residues: CAARREGNTEAFF. The CDR3 DNA sequence: TGTGCGGCCCGTCGGGAAGGGAACACTGAAGCTTTCTTT. J is TRBJ1-1 and V is TRBV19; D is uncertain. CDR1 is LNHDA, CDR2 SQIVND, per germline (reference sequence). The CDR3 is 13 amino acids.

V and J are TRBV11-2 and TRBJ2-7; TRBD1 matches at 8 bases. Per the germline V gene, CDR1 is SGHAT and CDR2 is FQNNGV. With 5 bases clipped from V and 4 bases from J, the junction kept 10 bases outside the gene matches. The CDR3 runs to 15 residues. CDR3 residues: CASSPTGQGEYEQYF. CDR3 bases: TGTGCCAGCAGCCCGACCGGACAGGGAGAATACGAGCAGTACTTC.

The CDR3 nucleotides read TGTGCCAGCAGCCGGAAGATAAGGGGGCAAGAGACCCAGTACTTC. It translates to CASSRKIRGQETQYF. The rearrangement joins TRBV3-1 (or the pseudogene TRBV3-2) to TRBJ2-5, with D tentatively TRBD1 (6 bases). Germline-derived CDR1 and CDR2 are LGHDT and YNNKEL (reference sequence). The CDR3 length is 15 residues. V shed 4 bases and J shed 2 bases, with 14 bases lying between them.

V usage is TRBV6-6 and J usage is TRBJ1-4; tentatively, D is TRBD1 (5 bases). Germline CDR1 and CDR2: MNHNY and SVGAGI (reference sequence). The CDR3 is 14 residues long. V lost 2 bases and J 8 bases, leaving 12 bases between the germline ends. The CDR3 protein is CASSYIAGWEKLFF. As DNA, the CDR3 is TGTGCCAGCAGTTACATCGCAGGGTGGGAAAAACTGTTTTTT.

This clone has just one count. The rearrangement joins TRBV10-1 to TRBJ2-2, with 8 bases identical to TRBD1. This CDR3 spans 16 amino acids. Trimming cost V 3 bases and J 1 base; bases outside gene matches: 4. Germline values: CDR1 WNHNN, CDR2 SYGVQD (reference sequence). The CDR3 bases are TGCGCCAGCAGTGAACCCGGGACAGGGAACACCGGGGAGCTGTTTTTT. Residues: CASSEPGTGNTGELFF.

The J gene is TRBJ1-2, the V gene TRBV9; D remains ambiguous. CDR1 is SGDLS and CDR2 is YYNGEE in the germline V gene. This CDR3 region has 13 residues. Trimming took off 8 bases at V and 2 bases at J, with 13 bases between the two ends. CDR3 residues: CASTSIYNYGYTF. The CDR3 coding sequence is TGTGCCAGTACTTCGATTTACAACTATGGCTACACCTTC.

The V gene is TRBV6-2 or TRBV6-3, the J gene TRBJ1-1; possibly TRBD1 for D (6 bases). The CDR3 covers 15 residues. V lost 5 bases and J 2 bases, leaving 15 bases between the germline ends. CDR1 MNHEY and CDR2 SVGEGT come from the germline V gene. The CDR3 DNA reads as TGTGCCAGCAGTGCGCAGGGGTTTTTAAACACTGAAGCTTTCTTT. It yields the protein CASSAQGFLNTEAFF.